The next 7 T cell receptor beta chains were all read from a single sample in a study of T-cell reconstitution after alpha-beta-depleted transplantation in children. Unique molecular identifiers were incorporated into the prepared TCRbeta library. MiXCR, applied by TCRdb to the PCR reads, yields one record per CDR3 protein. Of 700,000 to 850,000 distinct CDR3 sequences in the sample, around 15% are singletons; the top ten hold approximately 4.5%. The sample was PBMCs, mostly from graft donor cells, taken 360 days after TCRalphabeta/CD19-depleted stem cell transplant. These receptors were obtained from a male patient younger than 18 who had a stem cell transplant for acute lymphoblastic leukemia, so the T cells may come from the graft donor.

In regard to this clonotype: This clone may be a read error of a much larger clone one base away. This chain uses TRBV20-1 with TRBJ2-3, with TRBD2 identical over 15 bases. CDR1 is DFQATT, CDR2 SNEGSKA, per germline (reference sequence). The CDR3 is 16 residues long. CDR3: CCASGTSGRITDTQYF. The CDR3 DNA follows: TGCTGTGCTAGTGGGACTAGCGGGAGGATCACAGATACGCAGTATTTT.

The rearrangement uses TRBV5-1 and TRBJ1-5; tentative D call: TRBD1 (6 bases). The CDR3 covers 15 residues. Germline V CDR1 and CDR2: SGHRS, YFSETQ. The V end was cut by 3 bases, the J end by 11 bases, with 21 bases between. The CDR3 sequence is CASSSTPGAPGTQHF. The DNA for the CDR3 is TGCGCCAGCAGCTCGACCCCGGGGGCCCCGGGGACCCAGCATTTT. Combining the CDR3 with reference TRBV5-1 and TRBJ1-5 gives the whole variable domain KAGVTQTPRYLIKTRGQQVTLSCSPISGHRSVSWYQQTPGQGLQFLFEYFSETQRNKGNFPGRFSGRQFSNSRSEMNVSTLELGDSALYLCASSSTPGAPGTQHFGDGTRLSIL.

V usage is TRBV6-1 and J usage is TRBJ1-5; no reliable D call. CDR3 length: 16 residues. Trimming cost V 6 bases and J 6 bases, with 21 bases left between them. Germline V gene sequence: CDR1 MNHNS, CDR2 SASEGT. CDR3 protein: CASRLAPALLLQPQHF. The CDR3 nucleotides read TGTGCCAGCAGACTTGCCCCGGCCCTTCTTCTTCAGCCCCAGCATTTT.

The rearrangement joins TRBV29-1 to TRBJ2-2; TRBD1 might be the D (6 bases). This CDR3 has 15 amino acids. From germline, CDR1 is SQVTM and CDR2 ANQGSEA. Trimming stripped 4 bases from V and 1 base from J, with 13 bases between. CDR3 nucleotides: TGCAGCGTTGTCCCGGGACACAGGAACACCGGGGAGCTGTTTTTT. The encoded protein is CSVVPGHRNTGELFF.

The chain employs TRBV11-2 and TRBJ2-3, with 16 positions matching TRBD2. The V gene's germline CDR1 is SGHAT and CDR2 FQNNGV. The ends lost 5 bases at V and 2 bases at J; junction bases unmatched: 7. This CDR3 has 18 amino acids. DNA of the CDR3: TGTGCCAGCAGCACGGGGACTAGCGGGAGGGCCCTCACAGATACGCAGTATTTT. Amino acids: CASSTGTSGRALTDTQYF.

This clonotype was picked up many times. V usage is TRBV6-5 and J usage is TRBJ2-1; perhaps TRBD1 as D (6 bases). The V end lost 5 bases, the J end lost 10 bases, and 18 bases lay between the germline ends. The CDR3 length is 14 residues. CDR1 MNHEY and CDR2 SVGAGI come from the germline V gene. As DNA, the CDR3 is TGTGCCAGCAGTCCTCGGGCTCCGGACAGCGAGCAGTTCTTC. Its translation: CASSPRAPDSEQFF.

This clonotype has just a few counts. The CDR3: CASSSGLAANTEAFF. DNA of the CDR3: TGTGCCAGCAGTTCTGGTTTGGCAGCGAACACTGAAGCTTTCTTT. The chain combines TRBV27 with TRBJ1-1, with no clear D. In germline, CDR1 is MNHEY, CDR2 SMNVEV (reference sequence). The CDR3 runs 15 residues. The ends were cut back, 4 bases at V and 1 base at J, with 13 bases in the middle.